A selection of T cell receptor beta chains follows, all from one sample in a study of Graves' ophthalmopathy and Graves' hyperthyroidism. TCRdb used MiXCR to reprocess the multiplex PCR reads, holding one entry per CDR3 protein. The table shows fewer than 600,000 distinct CDR3 sequences, with 13% to 15% occurring only once. The specimen was blood. The receptors derive from a woman aged 25 to 39 with Graves' ophthalmopathy. Both conserved end residues are part of each CDR3. A D gene is named only where the DNA matches it firmly. Where a row states a size, it is once, few, many or the class of an expanded clone; other rows omit it.

CDR3aa | CDR3nt | abundance | j_gene | d_gene | v_gene
CASSLDIREGHSWRETQYF | TGTGCCAGCAGCTTAGATATTCGGGAGGGCCACTCATGGCGAGAGACCCAGTACTTC | many | TRBJ2-5 | TRBD2 | TRBV11-2
CASSPLIGKGDQYF | TGTGCCAGCAGCCCACTTATCGGGAAGGGCGATCAGTACTTC | . | TRBJ2-7 | . | TRBV7-9
CATREGNYEQYF | TGTGCCACTAGGGAGGGGAACTACGAGCAGTACTTC | many | TRBJ2-7 | TRBD2 | TRBV2
CASSPRTVGKTQYF | TGTGCCAGCAGTCCCCGGACAGTAGGGAAGACCCAGTACTTC | many | TRBJ2-5 | . | TRBV12-3/TRBV12-4
CSAINDRGPFNTEAFF | TGCAGTGCGATTAATGACAGGGGACCCTTCAACACTGAAGCTTTCTTT | many | TRBJ1-1 | TRBD1 | TRBV20-1
CASSLDGIGELFF | TGTGCCAGCAGCTTAGACGGTATCGGGGAGCTGTTTTTT | many | TRBJ2-2 | . | TRBV7-9
CASSQDRDTFHEQYF | TGCGCCAGCAGTCAAGATCGAGACACCTTCCACGAGCAGTACTTC | . | TRBJ2-7 | . | TRBV4-3
CASSPTWTGNYGYTF | TGTGCCAGCAGTCCTACTTGGACAGGAAACTATGGCTACACCTTC | many | TRBJ1-2 | TRBD1 | TRBV28
CSVKRLAGGPNRETQYF | TGCAGTGTAAAGCGACTAGCGGGAGGGCCGAATAGAGAGACCCAGTACTTC | many | TRBJ2-5 | TRBD2 | TRBV20-1
CSASLTETPQETQYF | TGCAGTGCTAGTCTAACCGAGACACCTCAAGAGACCCAGTACTTC | many | TRBJ2-5 | . | TRBV20-1
CASSLQGQGEFAEAFF | TGTGCCAGCAGTTTACAGGGACAGGGGGAGTTCGCTGAAGCTTTCTTT | many | TRBJ1-1 | TRBD1 | TRBV27
CASTPPYGTASYEQYF | TGTGCCAGCACGCCCCCCTACGGGACGGCCTCCTACGAGCAGTACTTC | . | TRBJ2-7 | . | TRBV28
CARSGGARETQYF | TGTGCCCGTAGCGGGGGCGCGCGGGAGACCCAGTACTTC | many | TRBJ2-5 | TRBD2 | TRBV30
CASKRTGGSGNTIYF | TGTGCCAGCAAACGGACAGGGGGCTCTGGAAACACCATATATTTT | many | TRBJ1-3 | TRBD1 | TRBV4-2
CASSLNRGPYEQYF | TGTGCCAGCAGCTTAAACCGGGGCCCCTACGAGCAGTACTTC | many | TRBJ2-7 | . | TRBV7-2
CASSSPGGNTIYF | TGTGCCAGCAGCTCGCCGGGGGGAAACACCATATATTTT | few | TRBJ1-3 | . | TRBV11-2
CAWSVRINQPQHF | TGTGCCTGGAGTGTCAGGATTAATCAGCCCCAGCATTTT | many | TRBJ1-5 | . | TRBV30
CASSLVSPGEQYF | TGTGCCAGCAGTTTAGTTTCCCCCGGCGAGCAGTACTTC | many | TRBJ2-7 | . | TRBV28
CASSLNPANYGYTF | TGTGCCAGCAGTTTAAACCCCGCTAACTATGGCTACACCTTC | many | TRBJ1-2 | . | TRBV28
CASSEGQGASGNTIYF | TGTGCCAGCAGTGAGGGTCAGGGGGCTTCTGGAAACACCATATATTTT | many | TRBJ1-3 | TRBD1 | TRBV2
CASRRFQGEQYF | TGTGCCAGTCGGAGGTTTCAGGGCGAGCAGTACTTC | many | TRBJ2-7 | . | TRBV6-1
CASRGPQGVEQYF | TGTGCCAGCAGGGGACCACAGGGCGTGGAGCAGTACTTC | many | TRBJ2-7 | . | TRBV6-1
CASSSPHLTVSNQPQHF | TGTGCCAGCAGTTCGCCCCACCTGACAGTTAGCAATCAGCCCCAGCATTTT | many | TRBJ1-5 | . | TRBV12-3/TRBV12-4
CASSLMGQSYGYTF | TGTGCCAGCAGCTTAATGGGCCAGTCCTATGGCTACACCTTC | many | TRBJ1-2 | . | TRBV7-2
CAWSGTSGRSYEQYF | TGTGCCTGGAGTGGAACTAGCGGGAGGAGTTACGAGCAGTACTTC | many | TRBJ2-7 | TRBD2 | TRBV30
CASISGGVDTEAFF | TGTGCCAGCATCTCGGGGGGGGTGGACACTGAAGCTTTCTTT | many | TRBJ1-1 | . | TRBV6-1
CASSRQALNTEAFF | TGTGCCAGCAGTCGCCAGGCCCTGAACACTGAAGCTTTCTTT | many | TRBJ1-1 | . | TRBV12-3/TRBV12-4
CASTILGPHLGADYGYTF | TGTGCCAGTACCATACTTGGCCCTCATCTCGGGGCCGACTATGGCTACACCTTC | few | TRBJ1-2 | . | TRBV19
CASSYDLGELFF | TGTGCCAGCAGTTACGACCTCGGGGAGCTGTTTTTT | many | TRBJ2-2 | . | TRBV6-5